Listed here are 32 T cell receptor beta chains from one sample, sequenced in a study of T cells after yellow fever vaccination. From the 5' RACE reads, TCRdb called clonotypes with MiXCR, one entry per CDR3 protein. The table records 300,000 to 400,000 distinct CDR3 sequences, roughly 6.2% of them present only once. Material: PBMCs, obtained 5 days after the yellow fever booster vaccination. The receptors originated from a man between 25 and 39 years old who received the YFV17D yellow fever vaccine.

A few counts support this clonotype. The chain has TRBV10-2 and TRBJ2-3; D may match TRBD1 or TRBD2 (5 bases each). Trimming pared 7 bases from V and 3 bases from J, leaving 20 bases between. The CDR3 length is 16 residues. Germline CDR1 reads WSHSY; CDR2 reads SAAADI. The CDR3 spells CASKGRVERSTDTQYF. The CDR3 nucleotides read TGCGCCAGCAAGGGGCGGGTGGAGCGGTCAACAGATACGCAGTATTTT.

This clonotype was seen a handful of times. The chain is built from TRBV5-1 and TRBJ2-3, with 10 bases fitting TRBD2. The germline gives CDR1 SGHRS, CDR2 YFSETQ. This CDR3 has 14 amino acids. V was clipped by 1 base and J by 6 bases; unmatched bases: 2. CDR3 bases: TGCGCCAGCAGCTTGTTGACTAGCGGGGATACGCAGTATTTT. Encoded protein: CASSLLTSGDTQYF.

This clonotype was detected only a few times. The chain is built from TRBV19 and TRBJ2-3, with 7 bases aligning to TRBD2. CDR3 length: 15 residues. Germline-derived CDR1 and CDR2 are LNHDA and SQIVND (reference sequence). The V gene end was trimmed by 7 bases and the J gene end by 2 bases; junction bases not matched to a gene: 9. DNA of the CDR3: TGTGCCAGTACCATGGGGCGGGAGAACACAGATACGCAGTATTTT. Its protein product is CASTMGRENTDTQYF.

In its sample, this clonotype was seen many times. The rearrangement links TRBV5-1 to TRBJ2-7; D could derive from TRBD1 or TRBD2 (6 bases each). Germline CDR1 is SGHRS and CDR2 is YFSETQ. Trimming shortened V by 1 base and J by 5 bases, and 10 bases separated the two germline ends. The CDR3 contains 13 residues. In DNA, the CDR3 is TGCGCCAGCAGCTTGATGGGGGGCGACGAGCAGTACTTC. This codes for CASSLMGGDEQYF.

This chain connects TRBV11-2 to TRBJ2-1; 7 bases are a match to TRBD2. Germline CDR1 is SGHAT and CDR2 is FQNNGV. This CDR3 is built from 14 residues. V lost 5 bases and J lost 7; bases outside the gene matches: 8. The CDR3 nucleotides are TGTGCCAGCAGCCCGCCGGGGGGAGGGAATGAGCAGTTCTTC. Protein sequence: CASSPPGGGNEQFF.

This clonotype showed up just a few times. The chain uses TRBV20-1 and TRBJ2-3, with D unclear. The CDR3 is 14 residues long. Per germline, CDR1 DFQATT and CDR2 SNEGSKA (reference sequence). V was shortened by 0 bases and J by 2 bases, with 9 bases between the two germline ends. DNA of the CDR3: TGCAGTGCTAGAGATGGACGGACCACAGATACGCAGTATTTT. This encodes CSARDGRTTDTQYF.

This clonotype was recorded many times. V gene TRBV7-2 combines with J gene TRBJ2-1, with D possibly TRBD2 on 5 matching bases. Germline assignment: CDR1 SGHTA and CDR2 FQGNSA. The V end lost 1 base, the J end lost 15 bases, and 13 bases lay between the germline ends. This CDR3 has 12 amino acids. CDR3 amino acids: CASSLGGLSRFF. The CDR3 coding sequence is TGTGCCAGCAGCTTAGGAGGACTCAGTCGGTTCTTC.

This clonotype showed up many times. The V call is TRBV11-3, the J call TRBJ2-1, with D uncertain. The CDR3 length is 13 residues. Trimming left V 3 bases short and J 5 bases short, with 8 bases between. In germline, CDR1 is SGHNT, CDR2 YENEEA. The CDR3, as DNA: TGTGCCAGCAGCTTTTCTAGTAACAATGAGCAGTTCTTC. Its translation is CASSFSSNNEQFF.

The CDR3 sequence is CASSQGSPGGRGNTDTQYF. CDR3 coding DNA: TGTGCCAGCAGCCAAGGCTCCCCGGGAGGCCGGGGGAACACAGATACGCAGTATTTT. V is TRBV6-1 and J is TRBJ2-3, with TRBD2 matching 7 bases. Germline V gene lookup returns CDR1 MNHNS and CDR2 SASEGT. This CDR3 is built from 19 residues. V lost 6 bases, J lost 2 bases, and 20 bases stayed unmatched.

V and J are TRBV7-8 and TRBJ2-7; 7 nucleotides match TRBD1. CDR3 length: 14 amino acids. CDR1 is SGHVS and CDR2 is FQNEAQ in the germline V gene. V dropped 5 bases and J dropped 9; count of bases not matched to a gene: 13. This chain's CDR3 is CASSHPGQKTGQYF. In nucleotides, the CDR3 is TGTGCCAGCAGCCACCCGGGACAGAAGACGGGGCAGTACTTC.

The rearrangement links TRBV5-1 to TRBJ2-6; D is unclear. The germline CDR1 and CDR2 sequences are SGHRS and YFSETQ. V gave up 4 bases and J gave up 0 bases, with 26 bases separating them. This CDR3 comprises 21 residues. The CDR3 DNA reads as TGCGCCAGCAGCCCAGCCCAATCGGGCACCGGTTGGGGCTCTGGGGCCAACGTCCTGACTTTC. Protein: CASSPAQSGTGWGSGANVLTF. Filled out from reference TRBV5-1 and TRBJ2-6, the complete variable domain reads KAGVTQTPRYLIKTRGQQVTLSCSPISGHRSVSWYQQTPGQGLQFLFEYFSETQRNKGNFPGRFSGRQFSNSRSEMNVSTLELGDSALYLCASSPAQSGTGWGSGANVLTFGAGSRLTVL.

The J gene is TRBJ2-3, the V gene TRBV5-4, with D possibly being TRBD1 (5 bases). V was pared by 2 bases and J by 5 bases, with 12 bases between. Germline-derived CDR1 and CDR2 are SGHNT and YYREEE (reference sequence). The CDR3 covers 14 residues. CDR3 amino acids: CASSFDLRGDTQYF. In DNA, the CDR3 is TGTGCCAGCAGCTTTGACTTAAGGGGAGATACGCAGTATTTT.

V and J are TRBV20-1 and TRBJ2-1; 9 bases match TRBD2. V was pared by 7 bases and J by 4 bases, with 11 bases of the junction left unmatched. Per the germline V gene, CDR1 is DFQATT and CDR2 is SNEGSKA (reference sequence). The CDR3 extends over 15 amino acids. The CDR3 here is CSGGTSRKRYNEQFF. CDR3 in DNA: TGCAGTGGCGGGACTAGCCGCAAGCGGTACAATGAGCAGTTCTTC.

The chain couples TRBV5-1 to TRBJ2-1; D might be TRBD2 (5 bases). The V gene lost 5 bases and the J gene lost 9 bases, with 15 bases spanning the gap. CDR3 length equals 13 residues. Germline CDR1 and CDR2: SGHRS and YFSETQ. This CDR3 reads CASRFTSDGEQFF. The DNA of the CDR3 is TGCGCCAGCAGATTTACTAGTGACGGTGAGCAGTTCTTC.

The chain links TRBV30 to TRBJ2-1, with a weak D call TRBD2 (5 bases). Trimming cost V 4 bases and J 0 bases, with 22 bases left between them. Germline lookup yields CDR1 GTSNPN and CDR2 SVGIG (reference sequence). This CDR3 contains 18 residues. CDR3 protein: CAWTMRAGNRYSYNEQFF. DNA of the CDR3: TGTGCCTGGACCATGAGGGCGGGTAACCGTTACTCCTACAATGAGCAGTTCTTC.

This clonotype occurred many times. The J gene is TRBJ2-1, the V gene TRBV20-1; 8 nucleotides match TRBD1. CDR1 and CDR2 from the germline V gene are DFQATT and SNEGSKA (reference sequence). Trimming cost V 2 bases and J 2 bases; bases outside gene matches: 2. The CDR3 extends over 14 amino acids. CDR3 in amino acids: CSARRTGTYNEQFF. DNA of the CDR3: TGCAGTGCTAGACGGACAGGGACCTACAATGAGCAGTTCTTC.

The chain links TRBV10-3 to TRBJ2-7, with D maybe TRBD2 (7 bases). Germline V gene data show CDR1 as ENHRY and CDR2 as SYGVKD. Trimming left V 0 bases short and J 2 bases short, with 14 bases between. This CDR3 is 16 amino acids long. CDR3 residues: CAISESTGGLTYEQYF. The CDR3 DNA reads TGTGCCATCAGTGAGTCGACCGGGGGGCTCACCTACGAGCAGTACTTC.

Notes on this clonotype: This may come from a read error, since a much larger clone is one base off. V and J are TRBV6-1 and TRBJ2-7, with D perhaps matching TRBD2 (6 bases). Trimming removed 8 bases at V and 5 bases at J, with 16 bases between. The germline gives CDR1 MNHNS, CDR2 SASEGT. The CDR3 spans 13 residues. CDR3 sequence reads: CASGAAGRNEQYF. The CDR3 DNA sequence: TGTGCCAGCGGAGCGGCGGGAAGAAACGAGCAGTACTTC.

This clonotype was seen many times. The gene calls are TRBV5-4 and TRBJ2-1; 7 bases match TRBD2. Germline V gene data show CDR1 as SGHNT and CDR2 as YYREEE (reference sequence). Trimming at V came to 0 bases and at J to 8 bases, leaving 11 bases not matched to a gene. The CDR3 runs 16 residues. This CDR3 is CASSLAPSRGDYEQFF. The CDR3, as DNA: TGTGCCAGCAGCTTGGCCCCTTCACGGGGGGACTATGAGCAGTTCTTC.

This clonotype was seen a few times. The V and J genes are TRBV27 and TRBJ2-1, with a weak D call TRBD2 (7 bases). Germline values: CDR1 MNHEY, CDR2 SMNVEV (reference sequence). The germline V and J ends were trimmed by 6 bases and 0 bases, with 15 bases remaining between them. The CDR3 loop spans 16 amino acids. DNA of the CDR3: TGTGCCAGCAGGGGGGGCGGGAGCATCTCCTACAATGAGCAGTTCTTC. Its translation: CASRGGGSISYNEQFF.

This clonotype has ten or more counts. The chain couples TRBV9 to TRBJ2-1; 11 nucleotides agree with TRBD1. The germline V gene encodes CDR1 SGDLS and CDR2 YYNGEE. V shed 0 bases, J shed 7 bases, and the junction held 3 bases outside the gene matches. This CDR3 region has 15 residues. The CDR3 protein is CASSVEGQGGNEQFF. The CDR3 DNA is TGTGCCAGCAGCGTAGAGGGACAGGGGGGGAATGAGCAGTTCTTC.

CDR3 amino acids: CASSLGSPNQPQHF. CDR3 nucleotides: TGCGCCAGCAGCTTAGGCAGTCCAAATCAGCCCCAGCATTTT. The rearrangement joins TRBV5-1 to TRBJ1-5, with unresolved D. This CDR3 region has 14 residues. Trimming took 2 bases from V and 4 from J, leaving 10 bases between them. CDR1 and CDR2 from the germline V gene are SGHRS and YFSETQ.

To note about this clonotype: One junction end disagrees with the germline gene, perhaps due to a read error. In DNA, the CDR3 is TGCTGTGCTAGGGGAGCGGGAGGGCCTCGCACAGATACGCAGTATTTT. This sequence encodes CCARGAGGPRTDTQYF. The chain combines TRBV20-1 with TRBJ2-3; 10 nucleotides agree with TRBD2. The CDR3 spans 16 residues. CDR1 and CDR2 (germline): DFQATT, SNEGSKA (reference sequence).

This clonotype appeared a few times. The gene calls are TRBV4-3 and TRBJ2-7, with 13 bases identical to TRBD2. This CDR3 comprises 19 residues. V shed 0 bases, J shed 2 bases, and the junction held 10 bases outside the gene matches. From germline, CDR1 is LGHNA and CDR2 YSLEER. The CDR3 reads CASSQDTGGGLAGPYEQYF. CDR3 nucleotide sequence: TGCGCCAGCAGCCAAGATACGGGGGGGGGACTAGCGGGACCCTACGAGCAGTACTTC.

This clonotype showed up many times. This chain links TRBV28 with TRBJ2-2; D is undetermined. Germline V CDR1 and CDR2: MDHEN, SYDVKM. This CDR3 is 14 amino acids long. V shed 6 bases and J shed 0 bases, with 8 bases lying between them. In DNA, the CDR3 is TGTGCCAGCAGGGACGCCTCGAACACCGGGGAGCTGTTTTTT. Protein product: CASRDASNTGELFF.

There are a few counts of this clonotype. The rearrangement joins TRBV28 to TRBJ2-7, with a possible D match to TRBD2 (5 bases). From germline, CDR1 is MDHEN and CDR2 SYDVKM. The V end was cut by 5 bases, the J end by 2 bases, with 16 bases between. The CDR3 is 15 residues long. The CDR3 sequence is CASSTQLVPPYEQYF. DNA of the CDR3: TGTGCCAGCAGTACCCAACTAGTGCCTCCCTACGAGCAGTACTTC.

This clonotype has just a few counts. This chain uses TRBV24-1 with TRBJ2-1; weak D call: TRBD1 (6 bases). V was clipped by 1 base and J by 2 bases, with 11 bases between them. This CDR3 comprises 16 residues. CDR1 KGHDR and CDR2 SFDVKD come from the germline V gene. CDR3 nucleotides: TGTGCCACCAGTGATTTCGTACAGGGTACCTACAATGAGCAGTTCTTC. Its protein is CATSDFVQGTYNEQFF.

This clonotype was observed a handful of times. V is TRBV29-1 and J is TRBJ2-1, with 7 bases matching TRBD2. The CDR3 extends over 16 amino acids. The V gene's germline CDR1 is SQVTM and CDR2 ANQGSEA. The J segment lost 0 bases and the V segment lost 7 bases, leaving 12 bases of the junction unmatched. CDR3 DNA sequence: TGCAGCGCTACCAGCGGGACTCGCTACTCCTACAATGAGCAGTTCTTC. Protein: CSATSGTRYSYNEQFF.

This chain uses TRBV28 with TRBJ1-1; D unclear. The CDR3 length is 14 residues. Germline values: CDR1 MDHEN, CDR2 SYDVKM. With 8 bases removed from V and 8 bases from J, the gap between germline ends came to 21 bases. CDR3 residues: CASCLEGNSKEAFF. The CDR3 DNA follows: TGTGCCAGCTGTCTGGAGGGAAATTCGAAAGAAGCTTTCTTT.

This clonotype has a handful of counts. The chain is built from TRBV25-1 and TRBJ1-4, with D unclear. Per germline, CDR1 MGHDK and CDR2 SYGVNS. The CDR3 is 17 residues long. Deletions cut 6 bases from V and 5 bases from J, with 22 bases between. The CDR3 region is CASSAEGGGAYNEKLFF. The CDR3 region has the DNA TGTGCCAGCAGCGCCGAGGGAGGCGGAGCCTACAATGAAAAACTGTTTTTT.

The rearrangement uses TRBV14 and TRBJ2-5; D is undetermined. CDR1 and CDR2 (germline): SGHDN, FVKESK. V was cut by 5 bases and J by 5 bases, with 15 bases left in between. CDR3 length: 14 amino acids. CDR3 residues: CASSFQSSRETQYF. The CDR3 coding sequence is TGTGCCAGCAGCTTTCAAAGCTCCCGCGAGACCCAGTACTTC.

This clonotype was detected many times. This chain joins TRBV7-9 and TRBJ1-5; the D gene is possibly TRBD1 (6 bases). The CDR3 totals 14 residues. CDR1 and CDR2 (germline): SEHNR, FQNEAQ (reference sequence). V was clipped by 5 bases and J by 2 bases, with 10 bases between them. The CDR3 region is CASSPNRGNQPQHF. In DNA, the CDR3 is TGTGCCAGCAGCCCTAACAGGGGCAATCAGCCCCAGCATTTT.